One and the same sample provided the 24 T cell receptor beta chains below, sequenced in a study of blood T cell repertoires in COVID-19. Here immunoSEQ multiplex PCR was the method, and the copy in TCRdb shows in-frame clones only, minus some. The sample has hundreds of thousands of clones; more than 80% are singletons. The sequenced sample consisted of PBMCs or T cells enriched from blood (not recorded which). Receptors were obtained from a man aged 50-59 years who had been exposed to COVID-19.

DNA of the CDR3: TGCGCCAGCAGCCCACCGGACAGGGGAATTCCAGATACGCAGTATTTT. This translates into CASSPPDRGIPDTQYF. The V and J genes are TRBV5-1 and TRBJ2-3, with 9 bases lining up with TRBD1. With V trimmed by 4 bases and J by 4 bases, 10 bases remained unmatched. The V gene's germline CDR1 is SGHRS and CDR2 YFSETQ. The CDR3 contains 16 residues.

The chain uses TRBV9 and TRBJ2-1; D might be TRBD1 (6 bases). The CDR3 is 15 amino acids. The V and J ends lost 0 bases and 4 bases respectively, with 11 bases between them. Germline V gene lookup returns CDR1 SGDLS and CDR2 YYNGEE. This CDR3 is CASSVDSGDYNEQFF. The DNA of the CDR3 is TGTGCCAGCAGCGTAGATTCAGGGGATTACAATGAGCAGTTCTTC. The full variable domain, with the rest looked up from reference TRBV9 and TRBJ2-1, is DSGVTQTPKHLITATGQRVTLRCSPRSGDLSVYWYQQSLDQGLQFLIQYYNGEERAKGNILERFSAQQFPDLHSELNLSSLELGDSALYFCASSVDSGDYNEQFFGPGTRLTVL.

CDR3 sequence: CASSFGGGSTDTQYF. The CDR3 DNA is TGCGCCAGCAGCTTCGGCGGTGGCAGCACAGATACGCAGTATTTT. The chain is built from TRBV5-1 and TRBJ2-3; D gene uncertain. V lost 2 bases to trimming and J lost 0 bases, with 10 bases between them. There are 15 residues in the CDR3. Germline V lookup: CDR1 SGHRS, CDR2 YFSETQ.

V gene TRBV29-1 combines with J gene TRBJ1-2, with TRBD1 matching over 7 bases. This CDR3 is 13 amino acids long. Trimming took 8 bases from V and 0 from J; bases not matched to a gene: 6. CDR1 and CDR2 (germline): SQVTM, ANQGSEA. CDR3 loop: CSFSDRSNYGYTF. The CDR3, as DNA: TGCAGCTTCTCGGACAGGTCTAACTATGGCTACACCTTC.

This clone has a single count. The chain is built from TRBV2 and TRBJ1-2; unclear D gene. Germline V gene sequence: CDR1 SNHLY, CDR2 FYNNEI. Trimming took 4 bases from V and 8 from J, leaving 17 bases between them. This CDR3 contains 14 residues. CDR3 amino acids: CASSVDSVLEGYTF. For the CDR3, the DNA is TGTGCCAGCAGTGTCGATTCGGTGCTTGAGGGCTACACCTTC.

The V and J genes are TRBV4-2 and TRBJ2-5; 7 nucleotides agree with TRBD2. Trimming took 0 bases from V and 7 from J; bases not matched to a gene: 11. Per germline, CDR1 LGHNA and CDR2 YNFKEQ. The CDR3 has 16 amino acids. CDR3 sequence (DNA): TGTGCCAGCAGCCAAGAAGTAATAGCGGGCCCCGGGACCCAGTACTTC. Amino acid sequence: CASSQEVIAGPGTQYF.

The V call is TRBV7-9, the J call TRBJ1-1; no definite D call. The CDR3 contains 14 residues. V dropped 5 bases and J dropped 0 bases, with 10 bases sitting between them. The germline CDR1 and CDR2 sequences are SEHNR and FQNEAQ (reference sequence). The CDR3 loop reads CASSLDTVNTEAFF. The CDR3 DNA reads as TGTGCCAGCAGCCTAGACACCGTGAACACTGAAGCTTTCTTT.

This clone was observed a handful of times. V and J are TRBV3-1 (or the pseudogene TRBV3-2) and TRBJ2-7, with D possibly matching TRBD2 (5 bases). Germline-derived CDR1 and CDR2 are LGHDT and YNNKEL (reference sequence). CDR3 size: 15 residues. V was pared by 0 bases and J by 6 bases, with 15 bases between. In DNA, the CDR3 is TGTGCCAGCAGCCAAGAAGTCTCAACTAGGCGCGAGCAGTACTTC. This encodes CASSQEVSTRREQYF.

CDR3 bases: TGTGCCAGCAGCTCTGCGGGGCGGGGGGCCTACGAGCAGTACTTC. Translated: CASSSAGRGAYEQYF. The chain joins TRBV5-4 to TRBJ2-7; TRBD2 matches 8 bases. There are 15 residues in the CDR3. The J segment lost 2 bases and the V segment lost 3 bases, leaving 7 bases of the junction unmatched. CDR1 is SGHNT, CDR2 YYREEE, per germline (reference sequence). The full variable domain, completed using reference TRBV5-4 and TRBJ2-7, is ETGVTQSPTHLIKTRGQQVTLRCSSQSGHNTVSWYQQALGQGPQFIFQYYREEENGRGNFPPRFSGLQFPNYSSELNVNALELDDSALYLCASSSAGRGAYEQYFGPGTRLTVT.

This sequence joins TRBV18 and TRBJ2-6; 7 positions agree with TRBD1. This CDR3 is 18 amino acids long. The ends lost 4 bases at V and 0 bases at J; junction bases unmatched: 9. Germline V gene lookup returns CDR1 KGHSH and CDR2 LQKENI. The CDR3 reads CASSQRQGLYSGANVLTF. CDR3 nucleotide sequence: TGTGCCAGCTCACAGAGACAGGGCCTTTACTCTGGGGCCAACGTCCTGACTTTC.

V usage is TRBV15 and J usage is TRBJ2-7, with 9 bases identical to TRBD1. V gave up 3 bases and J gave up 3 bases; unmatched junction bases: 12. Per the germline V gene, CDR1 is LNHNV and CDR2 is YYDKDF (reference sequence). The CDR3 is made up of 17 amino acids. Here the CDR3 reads CATSRGQGYPNGYEQYF. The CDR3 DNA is TGTGCCACCAGCAGGGGACAGGGCTATCCGAACGGCTACGAGCAGTACTTC.

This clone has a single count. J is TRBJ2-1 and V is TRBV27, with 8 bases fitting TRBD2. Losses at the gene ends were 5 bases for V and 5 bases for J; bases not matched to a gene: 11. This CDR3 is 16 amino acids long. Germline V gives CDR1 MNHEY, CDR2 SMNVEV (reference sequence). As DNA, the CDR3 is TGTGCCAGCAGTAAGGGGGGGACTAGGGAAAACAATGAGCAGTTCTTC. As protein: CASSKGGTRENNEQFF.

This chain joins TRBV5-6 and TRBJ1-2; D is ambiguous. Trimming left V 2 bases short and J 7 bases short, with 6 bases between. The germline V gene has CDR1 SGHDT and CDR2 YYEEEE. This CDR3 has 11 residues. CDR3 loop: CASSFKAGYTF. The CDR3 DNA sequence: TGTGCCAGCAGCTTTAAAGCTGGCTACACCTTC. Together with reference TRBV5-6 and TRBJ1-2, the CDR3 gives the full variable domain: DAGVTQSPTHLIKTRGQQVTLRCSPKSGHDTVSWYQQALGQGPQFIFQYYEEEERQRGNFPDRFSGHQFPNYSSELNVNALLLGDSALYLCASSFKAGYTFGSGTRLTVV.

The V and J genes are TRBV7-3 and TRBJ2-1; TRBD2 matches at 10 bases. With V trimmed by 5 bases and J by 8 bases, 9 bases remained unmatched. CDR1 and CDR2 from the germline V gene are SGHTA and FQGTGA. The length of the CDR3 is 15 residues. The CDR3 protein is CASSPSGSSLYEQFF. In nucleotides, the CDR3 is TGTGCCAGCAGCCCTAGCGGGAGCAGTTTATATGAGCAGTTCTTC.

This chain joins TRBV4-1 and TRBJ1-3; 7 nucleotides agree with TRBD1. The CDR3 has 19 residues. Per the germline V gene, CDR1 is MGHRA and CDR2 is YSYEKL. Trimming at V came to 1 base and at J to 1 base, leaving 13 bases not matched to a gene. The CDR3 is CASSQGRVGTVDSGNTIYF. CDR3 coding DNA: TGCGCCAGCAGCCAAGGAAGAGTCGGGACAGTCGATTCTGGAAACACCATATATTTT.

The CDR3 here is CASRLAGSYNEQFF. The CDR3 DNA is TGTGCCAGCAGACTAGCGGGCTCCTACAATGAGCAGTTCTTC. The V call is TRBV14, the J call TRBJ2-1; 9 bases fit TRBD2. CDR1 SGHDN and CDR2 FVKESK come from the germline V gene. The length of the CDR3 is 14 residues. Unmatched junction bases numbered 0, after V lost 6 bases and J lost 0 bases. The whole variable domain, remainder taken from reference TRBV14 and TRBJ2-1, is EAGVTQFPSHSVIEKGQTVTLRCDPISGHDNLYWYRRVMGKEIKFLLHFVKESKQDESGMPNNRFLAERTGGTYSTLKVQPAELEDSGVYFCASRLAGSYNEQFFGPGTRLTVL.

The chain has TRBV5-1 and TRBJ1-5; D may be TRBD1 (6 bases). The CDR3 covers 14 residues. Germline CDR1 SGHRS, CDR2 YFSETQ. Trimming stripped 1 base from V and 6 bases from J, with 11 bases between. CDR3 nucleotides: TGCGCCAGCAGCTTGAGGGGGGGGCTTCAGCCCCAGCATTTT. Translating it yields CASSLRGGLQPQHF. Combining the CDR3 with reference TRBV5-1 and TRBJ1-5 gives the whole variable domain KAGVTQTPRYLIKTRGQQVTLSCSPISGHRSVSWYQQTPGQGLQFLFEYFSETQRNKGNFPGRFSGRQFSNSRSEMNVSTLELGDSALYLCASSLRGGLQPQHFGDGTRLSIL.

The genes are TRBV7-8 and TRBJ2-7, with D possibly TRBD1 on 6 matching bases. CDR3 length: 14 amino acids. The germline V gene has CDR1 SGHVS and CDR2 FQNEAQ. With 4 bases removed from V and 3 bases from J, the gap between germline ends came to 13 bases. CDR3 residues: CASSSIQGYYEQYV. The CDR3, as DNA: TGTGCCAGCAGCTCGATACAGGGATACTACGAGCAGTACGTC.

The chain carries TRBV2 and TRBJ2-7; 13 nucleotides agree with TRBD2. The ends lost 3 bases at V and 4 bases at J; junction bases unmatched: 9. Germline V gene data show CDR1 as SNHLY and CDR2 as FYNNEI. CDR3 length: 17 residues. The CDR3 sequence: CASSDPISGLAGYEQYF. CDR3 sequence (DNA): TGTGCCAGCAGTGATCCAATCTCGGGACTAGCGGGGTACGAGCAGTACTTC.

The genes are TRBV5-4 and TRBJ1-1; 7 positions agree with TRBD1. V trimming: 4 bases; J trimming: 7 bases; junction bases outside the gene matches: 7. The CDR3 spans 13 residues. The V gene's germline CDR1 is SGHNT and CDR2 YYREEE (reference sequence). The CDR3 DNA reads TGTGCCAGCAGCGTCGGGACAGCTTATGAAGCTTTCTTT. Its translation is CASSVGTAYEAFF.

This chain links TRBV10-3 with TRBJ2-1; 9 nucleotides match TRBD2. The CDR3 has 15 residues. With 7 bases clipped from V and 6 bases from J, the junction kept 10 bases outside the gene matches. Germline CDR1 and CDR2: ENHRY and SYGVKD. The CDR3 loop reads CAITPLLAGSNEQFF. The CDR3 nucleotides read TGTGCCATCACCCCGCTTCTAGCGGGGAGCAATGAGCAGTTCTTC.

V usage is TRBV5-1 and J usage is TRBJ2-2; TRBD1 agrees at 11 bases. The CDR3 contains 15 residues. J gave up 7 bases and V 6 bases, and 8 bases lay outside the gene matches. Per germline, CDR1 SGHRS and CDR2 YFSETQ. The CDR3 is CASNPDRGLGGELFF. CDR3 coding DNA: TGCGCCAGCAACCCGGACAGGGGGCTAGGCGGGGAGCTGTTTTTT.

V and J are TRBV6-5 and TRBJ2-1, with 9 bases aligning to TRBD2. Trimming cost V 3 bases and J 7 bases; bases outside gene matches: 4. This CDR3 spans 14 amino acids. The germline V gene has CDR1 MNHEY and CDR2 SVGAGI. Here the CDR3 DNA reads TGTGCCAGCAGTTATATAGCGGGAGAAAATGAGCAGTTCTTC. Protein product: CASSYIAGENEQFF.

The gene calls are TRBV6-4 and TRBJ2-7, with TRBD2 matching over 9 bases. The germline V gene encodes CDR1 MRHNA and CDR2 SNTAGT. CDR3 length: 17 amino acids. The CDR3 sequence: CAAGLARILRRSYEQYV. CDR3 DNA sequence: TGTGCAGCAGGACTAGCGCGTATTCTAAGGAGGTCCTACGAGCAGTACGTC.